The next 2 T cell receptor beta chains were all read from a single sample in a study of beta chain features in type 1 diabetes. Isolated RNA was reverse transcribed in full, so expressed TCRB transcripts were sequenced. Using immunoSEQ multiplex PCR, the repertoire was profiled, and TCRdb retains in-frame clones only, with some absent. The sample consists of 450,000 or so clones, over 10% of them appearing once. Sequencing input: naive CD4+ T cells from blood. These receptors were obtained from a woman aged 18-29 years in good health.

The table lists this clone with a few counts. CDR3 sequence (DNA): TGTGCCTGGAGCGAATTACAAGGACGAAAACTGTTTTTT. It translates to CAWSELQGRKLFF. The chain has TRBV30 and TRBJ1-4; no clear D. The length of the CDR3 is 13 residues. V shed 3 bases and J shed 10 bases, with 15 bases lying between them. Per the germline V gene, CDR1 is GTSNPN and CDR2 is SVGIG (reference sequence).

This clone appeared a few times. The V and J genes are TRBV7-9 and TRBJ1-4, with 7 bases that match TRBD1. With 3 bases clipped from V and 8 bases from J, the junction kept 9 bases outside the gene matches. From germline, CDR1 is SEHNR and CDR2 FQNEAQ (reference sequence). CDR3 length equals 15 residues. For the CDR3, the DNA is TGTGCCAGCAGCTTGGGTGACAGGGAGGAGGAAAAACTGTTTTTT. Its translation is CASSLGDREEEKLFF.